This T cell receptor beta chain was identified during a study of lung T cells in sarcoidosis with Löfgren's syndrome. The wider study: Löfgren's syndrome patients were the main repertoire analysis focus.

Whole-study findings and limits: TRAV12-1 preferentially paired with TRBV2, with homologous CDR3s. Shared TRAV12-1 and TRBV2 CDR3 motifs across Löfgren's syndrome patients reportedly suggested public CD4+ TCRs.

The germline gives CDR1 SGHTA, CDR2 FQGNSA. This CDR3 has 12 amino acids. TCRdb processed the reads anew with MiXCR; each CDR3 protein has one entry. The sample has some 21,000 distinct CDR3 sequences; around 20% are singletons. This clonotype was observed many times. The target antigen is unknown. The junction shows a germline mismatch at one end, possibly a read error. Specimen: CD4+ T cells from bronchoalveolar lavage. This sequence originates from a human donor with sarcoidosis (Löfgren's syndrome or another form), or a control subject (not recorded which). This chain joins TRBV7-2 and TRBJ2-7; unclear D gene. DNA for the CDR3: TGTGCCAGCAGCTTATATTCGTGGCCTCTAGGCTTC. This codes for CASSLYSWPLGF.